These T cell receptor beta chains were read from a single sample in a study of blood T cell repertoires in COVID-19. Sequencing was performed with immunoSEQ multiplex PCR; in TCRdb, only in-frame clones are kept and a portion is missing. Of approximately 130,000 clones in the sample, roughly four fifths are singletons; the top ten hold around 10%. The sample comprised peripheral blood. These receptors were obtained from a human donor in a cohort sampled during active COVID-19. CDR3s include the opening cysteine and the closing phenylalanine or tryptophan. A D gene is named only where the DNA matches it firmly. The size entry is marked missing in some rows and otherwise reads once, few, many or a size class.

few,TRBV12-2,.,TRBJ2-5,TGTGCAAGTCGCTTAGCGGTGTCCGGGGGGCCACAAGAGACCCAGTACTTC,CASRLAVSGGPQETQYF
.,TRBV2,TRBD2,TRBJ2-1,TGTGCCAGCAGTGGCCTAGCGGGGTTAAATGAGCAGTTCTTC,CASSGLAGLNEQFF
.,TRBV18,TRBD1,TRBJ2-7,TGTGCCAGCTCACCCGGGACAGGGGGGTGGTACGAGCAGTACTTC,CASSPGTGGWYEQYF
.,TRBV6-2/TRBV6-3,.,TRBJ2-3,TGTGCCAGCAGTTCGACACCGACGAGCACAGATACGCAGTATTTT,CASSSTPTSTDTQYF
.,TRBV19,.,TRBJ1-1,TGTGCCAGTAGTATCCAGATAGGGGCCACTGAAGCTTTCTTT,CASSIQIGATEAFF
many,TRBV10-2,.,TRBJ2-2,TGCGCCAGCAACCCAGACGGGTACACCGGGGAGCTGTTTTTT,CASNPDGYTGELFF
.,TRBV7-9,TRBD1,TRBJ1-1,TGTGCCAGCAGCTCACAGGGGGGGACTGAAGCTTTCTTT,CASSSQGGTEAFF
.,TRBV29-1,.,TRBJ2-3,TGCAGCGTTGATATCTCAGTAGATACGCAGTATTTT,CSVDISVDTQYF
.,TRBV5-4,TRBD1,TRBJ1-2,TGTGCCAGCAGCGTGAATTCAGGGGGACGGTATGGCTACACCTTC,CASSVNSGGRYGYTF
.,TRBV18,.,TRBJ1-5,TGTGCCAGCTCACTTCACAGGCACCTTAATAGCAATCAGCCCCAGCATTTT,CASSLHRHLNSNQPQHF
.,TRBV5-6,.,TRBJ1-6,TGTGCCAGCCAGAGCGAACTTAATTCACCCCTCCACTTT,CASQSELNSPLHF
.,TRBV19,.,TRBJ2-7,TGTGCCAGTACCAGGGATTATCGTGGGTCCTACGAGCAGTACTTC,CASTRDYRGSYEQYF
.,TRBV10-3,.,TRBJ2-3,TGTGCCATCAGTGAGTCTGGCGGAGGGAGAGATACGCAGTATTTT,CAISESGGGRDTQYF
.,TRBV19,TRBD1,TRBJ1-5,TGTGCCAGTAGAACCGGGACAGGTTACGACCAGCCCCAGCATTTT,CASRTGTGYDQPQHF
.,TRBV30,.,TRBJ1-3,TGTGCCTCCGTTGTCGGAAACACCATATATTTT,CASVVGNTIYF
.,TRBV7-6,.,TRBJ2-2,TGTGCCAGCAGCTTAGTAGGAGATACCGGGGAGCTGTTTTTT,CASSLVGDTGELFF
.,TRBV12-3/TRBV12-4,.,TRBJ2-5,TGTGCCAGCAGTTTGGACAACCAAGAGACCCAGTACTTC,CASSLDNQETQYF
.,TRBV27,TRBD2,TRBJ2-2,TGTGCCAGCAGTTTAGCGGCTAGCGGGGGGGGCAACACCGGGGAGCTGTTTTTT,CASSLAASGGGNTGELFF
once,TRBV4-1,TRBD2,TRBJ2-5,TGCGCCAGCAGCCAAGACTCTGGGGGGGTTCAGGAGACCCAGTACTTC,CASSQDSGGVQETQYF
.,TRBV7-9,TRBD2,TRBJ2-2,TGTGCCAGCAGTTCAACTCCGGGACTAGCGAACACCGGGGAGCTGTTTTTT,CASSSTPGLANTGELFF
.,TRBV28,.,TRBJ1-1,TGTGCCAGCACCTCAGACAGGCCGGAAGCTTTCTTT,CASTSDRPEAFF
.,TRBV6-2/TRBV6-3,.,TRBJ1-1,TGTGCCAGCAGTTATTTTGCGAGGGAGGCTGAAGCTTTCTTT,CASSYFAREAEAFF
.,TRBV19,.,TRBJ2-1,TGTGCCAGTAGTGCGTTCGATGAGCAGTTCTTC,CASSAFDEQFF
once,TRBV5-1,.,TRBJ2-1,TGCGCCAGCAGCGGATCTCAGGGCAATGAGCAGTTCTTC,CASSGSQGNEQFF
.,TRBV5-5,.,TRBJ2-7,TGTGCCAGCAGCTTGGTTCAGGTTGGGTACGAGCAGTACTTC,CASSLVQVGYEQYF
.,TRBV6-2/TRBV6-3,.,TRBJ1-2,TGTGCCAGCAGTTACGGGCCCACCCGAAATGGCTACACCTTC,CASSYGPTRNGYTF